Following are 18 T cell receptor beta chains from one sample sequenced in a study of T cells in Graves' hyperthyroidism and ophthalmopathy. Template material for amplifying TCR beta CDR3 regions consisted of RNA transcripts. First-round RT-PCR of the TCR CDR3 relied on the HTBI primer set. MiXCR, run by TCRdb on the multiplex PCR reads, gives a single entry per CDR3 protein. The sample shows 360,000 or so distinct CDR3 sequences, 15% to 20% of them seen only once. The sequenced sample consisted of blood. The receptors stem from a woman aged 40 to 50 with Graves' ophthalmopathy.

This chain links TRBV7-2 with TRBJ1-6, with no clear D. The ends were cut back, 1 base at V and 2 bases at J, with 12 bases in the middle. Germline V gene lookup returns CDR1 SGHTA and CDR2 FQGNSA. The CDR3 runs 17 residues. CDR3 coding DNA: TGTGCCAGCAGCTTAGTGGGCGGGGTAGCCTATAATTCACCCCTCCACTTT. It yields the protein CASSLVGGVAYNSPLHF.

Ten or more counts support this clonotype. The chain employs TRBV5-1 and TRBJ2-5; the D is unclear. The germline gives CDR1 SGHRS, CDR2 YFSETQ. The CDR3 spans 13 residues. Trimming took 0 bases from V and 5 from J, leaving 8 bases between them. DNA for the CDR3: TGCGCCAGCAGCTTGGGGGCCTCGGAGACCCAGTACTTC. This translates into CASSLGASETQYF.

This clonotype was seen at least ten times. The genes are TRBV12-3 or TRBV12-4 and TRBJ1-5; a weak D match, TRBD1 (5 bases). The ends were cut back, 5 bases at V and 5 bases at J, with 10 bases in the middle. The CDR3 is made up of 13 amino acids. CDR3 DNA: TGTGCCAGCAGTGACAGCCTCGATCAGCCCCAGCATTTT. Protein sequence: CASSDSLDQPQHF.

This clonotype has at least ten counts. V usage is TRBV7-8 and J usage is TRBJ1-5, with D possibly matching TRBD1 (5 bases). This CDR3 region has 17 residues. Trimming removed 10 bases at V and 0 bases at J, with 22 bases between. CDR1 is SGHVS, CDR2 FQNEAQ, per germline. The CDR3 loop is CATATSGTPYSNQPQHF. The CDR3 region has the DNA TGTGCCACAGCTACCAGCGGGACCCCCTATAGCAATCAGCCCCAGCATTTT. The full variable domain, with the rest looked up from reference TRBV7-8 and TRBJ1-5, is GAGVSQSPRYKVAKRGQDVALRCDPISGHVSLFWYQQALGQGPEFLTYFQNEAQLDKSGLPSDRFFAERPEGSVSTLKIQRTQQEDSAVYLCATATSGTPYSNQPQHFGDGTRLSIL.

This clonotype occurred many times. The chain employs TRBV2 and TRBJ1-3, with D maybe TRBD1 (5 bases). Deletions cut 4 bases from V and 3 bases from J, with 10 bases between. From germline, CDR1 is SNHLY and CDR2 FYNNEI. The length of the CDR3 is 14 residues. The CDR3 nucleotides read TGTGCCAGCAGTGGGAAAGGGGTTGGAAACACCATATATTTT. Translated, it gives CASSGKGVGNTIYF.

This clonotype was seen repeatedly, ten times or more. This chain joins TRBV5-1 and TRBJ2-5; TRBD1 matches 8 bases. CDR1 is SGHRS and CDR2 is YFSETQ in the germline V gene. The V and J ends lost 2 bases and 4 bases, in that order; junction bases with no gene match: 13. This CDR3 comprises 17 residues. The CDR3 DNA is TGCGCCAGCAGCTTCGCCGGGACAGGAATTGGGAGAGAGACCCAGTACTTC. Its translation is CASSFAGTGIGRETQYF.

This clonotype has ten or more counts. The chain links TRBV2 to TRBJ2-2; the match to TRBD1 covers 10 bases. This CDR3 region has 16 residues. Germline V gene sequence: CDR1 SNHLY, CDR2 FYNNEI. V lost 4 bases to trimming and J lost 13 bases; unmatched junction nucleotides: 15. The CDR3 protein is CASSGVKGTGDLWLFF. CDR3 sequence (DNA): TGTGCCAGCAGTGGGGTGAAGGGGACAGGGGACCTATGGCTGTTTTTT.

This clonotype was seen ten or more times. This sequence joins TRBV5-1 and TRBJ2-7; D uncertain. The V end lost 1 base, the J end lost 3 bases, and 14 bases lay between the germline ends. The CDR3 runs to 15 residues. Germline V gives CDR1 SGHRS, CDR2 YFSETQ. CDR3 bases: TGCGCCAGCAGCTTGACCCCCAGTCCTATCTACGAGCAGTACTTC. This translates into CASSLTPSPIYEQYF.

This clonotype was detected many times. The chain couples TRBV18 to TRBJ1-2, with D possibly TRBD1 on 5 matching bases. CDR1 and CDR2 from the germline V gene are KGHSH and LQKENI. The CDR3 loop spans 15 amino acids. With 8 bases removed from V and 2 bases from J, the gap between germline ends came to 18 bases. CDR3 amino acids: CASRPSGRQNYGYTF. In DNA, the CDR3 is TGTGCCAGCCGCCCTTCGGGACGGCAGAACTATGGCTACACCTTC. The complete variable domain, with remaining parts taken from reference TRBV18 and TRBJ1-2, reads NAGVMQNPRHLVRRRGQEARLRCSPMKGHSHVYWYRQLPEEGLKFMVYLQKENIIDESGMPKERFSAEFPKEGPSILRIQQVVRGDSAAYFCASRPSGRQNYGYTFGSGTRLTVV.

This clonotype was observed many times. V is TRBV19 and J is TRBJ1-5; D gene uncertain. V lost 3 bases and J lost 0, with 9 bases in between. This CDR3 has 15 amino acids. Germline V gene data show CDR1 as LNHDA and CDR2 as SQIVND (reference sequence). CDR3 sequence reads: CASSIFLASNQPQHF. The CDR3 DNA follows: TGTGCCAGTAGTATCTTCCTAGCTAGCAATCAGCCCCAGCATTTT.

This clonotype was seen ten or more times. The chain has TRBV3-1 and TRBJ1-2; D possibly corresponds to TRBD1 (5 bases). CDR1 is LGHDT, CDR2 YNNKEL, per germline (reference sequence). Trimming removed 5 bases from V and 8 bases from J, with 15 bases in between. The CDR3 runs 13 residues. The CDR3, as DNA: TGTGCCAGCAGCTCCAGTGAATGGGGGGGCTACACCTTC. Residues: CASSSSEWGGYTF.

This rearrangement joins TRBV18 to TRBJ1-1; perhaps TRBD1 as D (5 bases). CDR1 KGHSH and CDR2 LQKENI come from the germline V gene. This CDR3 is built from 15 residues. V shed 2 bases and J shed 12 bases, with 22 bases lying between them. The CDR3 spells CASSPKFGHMGVTFF. DNA for the CDR3: TGTGCCAGCTCACCAAAATTCGGACATATGGGGGTAACTTTCTTT.

V and J are TRBV2 and TRBJ1-1; D unclear. Trimming removed 4 bases at V and 4 bases at J, with 10 bases between. Germline-derived CDR1 and CDR2 are SNHLY and FYNNEI. The CDR3 is made up of 13 amino acids. The CDR3 region is CASSGPWRTEAFF. The CDR3 coding sequence is TGTGCCAGCAGTGGACCTTGGCGCACTGAAGCTTTCTTT.

This clonotype appeared many times. The chain employs TRBV27 and TRBJ1-5; D might be TRBD1 (6 bases). The CDR3 spans 15 residues. In germline, CDR1 is MNHEY, CDR2 SMNVEV (reference sequence). The germline V and J ends were trimmed by 5 bases and 1 base, with 12 bases remaining between them. The CDR3 DNA reads as TGTGCCAGCAGTACAACAGGGTTAAGCAATCAGCCCCAGCATTTT. Its protein is CASSTTGLSNQPQHF.

In this sample, this clonotype turned up many times. The chain recombines TRBV6-5 with TRBJ1-2; 9 nucleotides match TRBD1. This CDR3 is 13 amino acids long. V lost 6 bases to trimming and J lost 3 bases; unmatched junction nucleotides: 2. Per germline, CDR1 MNHEY and CDR2 SVGAGI. This CDR3 is CASRGQGDYGYTF. The CDR3 bases are TGTGCCAGCAGGGGACAGGGTGACTATGGCTACACCTTC.

V usage is TRBV6-5 and J usage is TRBJ2-7; 8 nucleotides line up with TRBD1. CDR1 is MNHEY and CDR2 is SVGAGI in the germline V gene. Trimming cost V 2 bases and J 3 bases; bases outside gene matches: 6. CDR3 size: 15 residues. The CDR3, as DNA: TGTGCCAGCAGTTACACCGGGACAGGACTCTACGAGCAGTACTTC. Protein product: CASSYTGTGLYEQYF.

This clonotype was seen only a few times. V is TRBV18 and J is TRBJ2-7; D is uncertain. This CDR3 contains 14 residues. Germline assignment: CDR1 KGHSH and CDR2 LQKENI. The V gene lost 2 bases and the J gene lost 5 bases, with 13 bases spanning the gap. The CDR3 bases are TGTGCCAGCTCACCAAAAGTAGGGAACGACGAGCAGTACTTC. Translating it yields CASSPKVGNDEQYF.

The sample holds many counts of this clonotype. The chain carries TRBV19 and TRBJ2-7; unclear D gene. V lost 3 bases and J 3 bases, leaving 9 bases between the germline ends. Germline values: CDR1 LNHDA, CDR2 SQIVND (reference sequence). This CDR3 comprises 13 residues. Here the CDR3 DNA reads TGTGCCAGTAGTATCCGGCGTTACTACGAGCAGTACTTC. Translating gives CASSIRRYYEQYF.